What follows are 10 T cell receptor beta chains derived from one specimen sequenced in a study of CD8 T cells in Susac syndrome. An amount of RNA that ranged from roughly 0.45 to 1 ug was reverse transcribed with random hexamers. Using its own MiXCR run on the immunoSEQ multiplex PCR reads, TCRdb lists one record per CDR3 protein. Among about 210,000 distinct CDR3 sequences, around 96% were seen once, and the ten largest hold about 0.091%. Sequenced sample: CD4+ T cells from PBMCs. Receptors originate from a human donor with multiple sclerosis.

The chain is built from TRBV2 and TRBJ2-1, with D possibly matching TRBD1 (7 bases). Trimming removed 2 bases from V and 3 bases from J, with 14 bases in between. There are 16 residues in the CDR3. The germline CDR1 and CDR2 sequences are SNHLY and FYNNEI. The CDR3 nucleotides are TGTGCCAGCAGTGAATTGAGGGGGCGGGACTACAATGAGCAGTTCTTC. Encoded protein: CASSELRGRDYNEQFF.

The chain links TRBV4-1 to TRBJ2-2; TRBD2 matches at 11 bases. Trimming took 3 bases from V and 4 from J; bases not matched to a gene: 10. The germline V gene has CDR1 MGHRA and CDR2 YSYEKL. There are 18 residues in the CDR3. The CDR3 protein is CASSQYTSGSSFTGELFF. In nucleotides, the CDR3 is TGCGCCAGCAGCCAGTATACTAGCGGGAGCTCGTTCACCGGGGAGCTGTTTTTT.

The CDR3 loop is CASTLDRVETQYF. The CDR3 region has the DNA TGTGCCAGCACCCTCGACAGGGTAGAGACCCAGTACTTC. The chain is built from TRBV7-2 and TRBJ2-5, with TRBD1 matching over 7 bases. CDR1 is SGHTA, CDR2 FQGNSA, per germline. CDR3 length: 13 residues. V dropped 7 bases and J dropped 4; count of bases not matched to a gene: 6.

This chain connects TRBV27 to TRBJ1-2; 7 bases line up with TRBD1. Trimming cost V 6 bases and J 6 bases; bases outside gene matches: 10. CDR3 size: 14 residues. Germline V gene data show CDR1 as MNHEY and CDR2 as SMNVEV (reference sequence). CDR3 in amino acids: CASRDRQGGHGYTF. CDR3 coding DNA: TGTGCCAGCAGGGATCGACAGGGAGGCCATGGCTACACCTTC.

The rearrangement joins TRBV20-1 to TRBJ2-7; 13 nucleotides agree with TRBD2. Germline V gene lookup returns CDR1 DFQATT and CDR2 SNEGSKA (reference sequence). The CDR3 runs to 13 residues. The trim removed 6 bases at V and 7 bases at J, leaving 6 bases unmatched. CDR3 nucleotide sequence: TGCAGTGCCGGACTAGCGGGAGTGTGGGAGCAGTACTTC. It codes for CSAGLAGVWEQYF.

The rearrangement joins TRBV18 to TRBJ2-6; D is unclear. Germline values: CDR1 KGHSH, CDR2 LQKENI. Trimming removed 3 bases at V and 4 bases at J, with 4 bases between. CDR3 length: 13 residues. The DNA of the CDR3 is TGTGCCAGCTCACCGGTCGGGGCCAACGTCCTGACTTTC. It is translated as CASSPVGANVLTF.

This rearrangement joins TRBV28 to TRBJ2-1; D is perhaps TRBD1 (7 bases). V was shortened by 5 bases and J by 7 bases, with 15 bases between the two germline ends. CDR1 is MDHEN and CDR2 is SYDVKM in the germline V gene. The length of the CDR3 is 14 residues. The CDR3 region has the DNA TGTGCCAGCAGTCGACCCAGGGGGGCGAATGAGCAGTTCTTC. Translated, it gives CASSRPRGANEQFF.

The rearrangement joins TRBV27 to TRBJ2-6, with D possibly being TRBD1 (7 bases). CDR1 MNHEY and CDR2 SMNVEV come from the germline V gene (reference sequence). The CDR3 runs to 17 residues. V was pared by 5 bases and J by 4 bases, with 18 bases between. CDR3 region: CASSTLEGAAGANVLTF. The CDR3 DNA reads as TGTGCCAGCAGTACACTGGAGGGGGCGGCCGGGGCCAACGTCCTGACTTTC. Based on the CDR3 plus reference TRBV27 and TRBJ2-6, the full variable domain is EAQVTQNPRYLITVTGKKLTVTCSQNMNHEYMSWYRQDPGLGLRQIYYSMNVEVTDKGDVPEGYKVSRKEKRNFPLILESPSPNQTSLYFCASSTLEGAAGANVLTFGAGSRLTVL.

The CDR3 nucleotides read TGCAGTGCCCCCTACGACTATGACGAGCAGTACTTC. Translating it yields CSAPYDYDEQYF. V gene TRBV20-1 combines with J gene TRBJ2-7; D is perhaps TRBD2 (5 bases). The V end lost 6 bases, the J end lost 5 bases, and 14 bases lay between the germline ends. Germline CDR1 is DFQATT and CDR2 is SNEGSKA (reference sequence). CDR3 size: 12 residues.

DNA of the CDR3: TGTGCCACCAGTGACCGGACAGGGGACGATACGCAGTATTTT. Translation: CATSDRTGDDTQYF. This chain connects TRBV24-1 to TRBJ2-3; TRBD1 aligns across 9 bases. Trimming cost V 4 bases and J 6 bases; bases outside gene matches: 4. CDR3 length: 14 amino acids. Germline V gene lookup returns CDR1 KGHDR and CDR2 SFDVKD.